Below are 31 T cell receptor beta chains sequenced from a single sample in a study of blood T cell repertoires in COVID-19. Libraries were prepared by immunoSEQ multiplex PCR; TCRdb keeps only in-frame clonotypes and omits some of them. The sample lists more than 95,000 clones, approximately 85% occurring once. Input material: peripheral blood. These receptors were obtained from an elderly man with active or convalescent COVID-19.

The chain carries TRBV3-1 (or the pseudogene TRBV3-2) and TRBJ1-2; 7 bases are a match to TRBD1. The CDR3 contains 13 residues. CDR1 and CDR2 from the germline V gene are LGHDT and YNNKEL (reference sequence). V lost 4 bases, J lost 10 bases, and 9 bases stayed unmatched. CDR3 region: CASSPTGTAYYTF. As DNA, the CDR3 is TGTGCCAGCAGCCCCACCGGGACAGCATACTACACCTTC.

CDR3 amino acids: CASSSEGARGYTF. DNA for the CDR3: TGTGCCAGCAGTAGCGAAGGGGCGAGGGGCTACACCTTC. The rearrangement uses TRBV6-2 or TRBV6-3 and TRBJ1-2; weak D call: TRBD1 (5 bases). Trimming shortened V by 5 bases and J by 8 bases, and 15 bases separated the two germline ends. Germline-derived CDR1 and CDR2 are MNHEY and SVGEGT. This CDR3 contains 13 residues.

This CDR3 reads CASSRDRGTGELFF. In nucleotides, the CDR3 is TGTGCCAGTAGTAGGGACAGGGGGACCGGGGAGCTGTTTTTT. This chain links TRBV19 with TRBJ2-2; TRBD1 matches at 11 bases. The CDR3 is made up of 14 amino acids. V was clipped by 4 bases and J by 5 bases; unmatched bases: 0. Germline assignment: CDR1 LNHDA and CDR2 SQIVND (reference sequence).

V is TRBV27 and J is TRBJ2-7, with TRBD1 matching over 10 bases. Trimming removed 6 bases from V and 2 bases from J; junction bases left unmatched: 4. The CDR3 is 14 amino acids. Germline CDR1 is MNHEY and CDR2 is SMNVEV (reference sequence). CDR3 region: CASRGTGAAYEQYF. In DNA form, the CDR3 reads TGTGCCAGCAGAGGGACAGGGGCGGCCTACGAGCAGTACTTC.

This chain uses TRBV7-6 with TRBJ2-3, with TRBD2 matching 8 bases. The V and J ends lost 1 base and 1 base, in that order; junction bases with no gene match: 4. This CDR3 comprises 16 residues. Per the germline V gene, CDR1 is SGHVS and CDR2 is FNYEAQ. The CDR3 DNA reads as TGTGCCAGCAGCTTAGGGGGGACTAGAGGCACAGATACGCAGTATTTT. As protein: CASSLGGTRGTDTQYF.

V is TRBV30 and J is TRBJ1-1, with 7 bases lining up with TRBD1. Germline CDR1 GTSNPN, CDR2 SVGIG (reference sequence). Losses at the gene ends were 1 base for V and 2 bases for J; bases not matched to a gene: 4. This CDR3 is built from 14 residues. The CDR3 nucleotides are TGTGCCTGGAGTGGGGGACAGATAAACACTGAAGCTTTCTTT. Translated: CAWSGGQINTEAFF.

The chain is built from TRBV18 and TRBJ2-2; 7 bases match TRBD2. The V gene's germline CDR1 is KGHSH and CDR2 LQKENI. After removal of 1 base from V and 0 bases from J, the junction contained 8 bases not matched to a gene. The CDR3 has 18 residues. The CDR3 sequence is CASSPLPALAANTGELFF. DNA of the CDR3: TGTGCCAGCTCACCACTCCCGGCTCTAGCGGCGAACACCGGGGAGCTGTTTTTT.

The chain employs TRBV4-1 and TRBJ1-4; 8 nucleotides align to TRBD1. After removal of 3 bases from V and 7 bases from J, the junction contained 7 bases not matched to a gene. The CDR3 is 15 amino acids. The germline V gene encodes CDR1 MGHRA and CDR2 YSYEKL. The CDR3 region has the DNA TGCGCCAGCAGCCAGACCTGGACAGGGACTGAAAAACTGTTTTTT. Translating gives CASSQTWTGTEKLFF.

The chain employs TRBV27 and TRBJ1-5; D call uncertain. Trimming stripped 6 bases from V and 0 bases from J, with 6 bases between. This CDR3 has 13 amino acids. CDR1 MNHEY and CDR2 SMNVEV come from the germline V gene (reference sequence). The CDR3 region is CASSRYSNQPQHF. In nucleotides, the CDR3 is TGTGCCAGCAGCAGATATAGCAATCAGCCCCAGCATTTT.

The V gene is TRBV6-4, the J gene TRBJ2-1; 9 bases agree with TRBD2. V dropped 6 bases and J dropped 0; count of bases not matched to a gene: 9. In germline, CDR1 is MRHNA, CDR2 SNTAGT. The CDR3 consists of 17 residues. CDR3 region: CASSLLAGGSSYNEQFF. CDR3 coding DNA: TGTGCCAGCAGCCTACTAGCGGGTGGAAGCTCCTACAATGAGCAGTTCTTC.

The chain employs TRBV12-5 and TRBJ1-1; 7 positions agree with TRBD1. CDR1 is LGHNT, CDR2 FRNRAP, per germline. Losses at the gene ends were 0 bases for V and 8 bases for J; bases not matched to a gene: 12. The CDR3 spans 16 residues. For the CDR3, the DNA is TGTGCTAGTGGTTTGGTAGTCCCTCGAGGGGGACAGGAAGCTTTCTTT. It translates to CASGLVVPRGGQEAFF.

This rearrangement joins TRBV5-4 to TRBJ1-4; 8 nucleotides line up with TRBD1. In germline, CDR1 is SGHNT, CDR2 YYREEE (reference sequence). J lost 5 bases, V lost 2 bases, and 5 bases had no gene match. The CDR3 runs 15 residues. The CDR3 spells CASSFRTGSNEKLFF. CDR3 coding DNA: TGTGCCAGCAGCTTTCGGACAGGGTCAAATGAAAAACTGTTTTTT.

V gene TRBV6-5 combines with J gene TRBJ1-1; a weak D match, TRBD1 (6 bases). V gave up 0 bases and J gave up 0 bases, with 11 bases separating them. This CDR3 region has 16 residues. The germline V gene encodes CDR1 MNHEY and CDR2 SVGAGI. The DNA of the CDR3 is TGTGCCAGCAGTTACTCACAGGGTCCCATGAACACTGAAGCTTTCTTT. Its translation is CASSYSQGPMNTEAFF.

This clone showed up just a few times. The V gene is TRBV10-3, the J gene TRBJ1-2, with 8 positions matching TRBD1. Trimming took 2 bases from V and 3 from J; bases not matched to a gene: 14. Germline CDR1 reads ENHRY; CDR2 reads SYGVKD. The CDR3 covers 18 residues. CDR3 DNA: TGTGCCATCAGTGAGCCGTCTGCTTACAGGGGGTATCACTATGGCTACACCTTC. It codes for CAISEPSAYRGYHYGYTF.

The table lists this clone with a count of one. V and J are TRBV6-2 or TRBV6-3 and TRBJ2-7; 9 bases are a match to TRBD1. The CDR3 is 13 residues long. The J segment lost 5 bases and the V segment lost 5 bases, leaving 4 bases of the junction unmatched. The germline V gene has CDR1 MNHEY and CDR2 SVGEGT. CDR3: CASSRDRVHEQYF. The CDR3 nucleotides are TGTGCCAGCAGTCGGGACAGGGTCCACGAGCAGTACTTC.

The chain is built from TRBV28 and TRBJ1-2; D unresolved. With 3 bases removed from V and 6 bases from J, the gap between germline ends came to 14 bases. Per germline, CDR1 MDHEN and CDR2 SYDVKM. CDR3 length: 14 amino acids. The CDR3 protein is CASSFGEAGDGYTF. The CDR3 bases are TGTGCCAGCAGTTTTGGGGAGGCTGGAGATGGCTACACCTTC.

The rearrangement links TRBV7-9 to TRBJ1-1, with D unclear. The CDR3 extends over 14 amino acids. Germline CDR1 is SEHNR and CDR2 is FQNEAQ (reference sequence). Trimming shortened V by 2 bases and J by 3 bases, and 10 bases separated the two germline ends. For the CDR3, the DNA is TGTGCCAGCAGCTTATTTCGGGAACACACTGAAGCTTTCTTT. It is translated as CASSLFREHTEAFF.

This chain uses TRBV12-5 with TRBJ1-6; TRBD1 is a possible D gene (6 bases). The CDR3 length is 15 residues. Trimming took 2 bases from V and 7 from J, leaving 12 bases between them. Germline V gene data show CDR1 as LGHNT and CDR2 as FRNRAP. The CDR3 protein is CASGLPRGGNSPLHF. CDR3 in DNA: TGTGCTAGTGGTTTGCCACGAGGGGGAAATTCACCCCTCCACTTT.

The chain links TRBV5-5 to TRBJ2-1, with D possibly TRBD1 on 5 matching bases. The CDR3 is 17 residues long. V lost 4 bases to trimming and J lost 4 bases, with 21 bases between them. Germline CDR1 SGHKS, CDR2 YYEKEE (reference sequence). In nucleotides, the CDR3 is TGTGCCAGCAGCCCTCTACCAGGGCACGGGTTGTACAATGAGCAGTTCTTC. Amino acid sequence: CASSPLPGHGLYNEQFF.

This clone was seen a single time. This chain links TRBV28 with TRBJ1-4; weak D call: TRBD1 (6 bases). Germline CDR1 and CDR2: MDHEN and SYDVKM. CDR3 length: 14 amino acids. V was shortened by 6 bases and J by 5 bases, with 13 bases between the two germline ends. The CDR3 bases are TGTGCCAGCAGCAATGGACAGAGCAATGAAAAACTGTTTTTT. Encoded protein: CASSNGQSNEKLFF.

This chain connects TRBV2 to TRBJ1-2, with D maybe TRBD1 (6 bases). Trimming removed 5 bases from V and 4 bases from J, with 11 bases in between. Germline V gene lookup returns CDR1 SNHLY and CDR2 FYNNEI. The CDR3 length is 13 residues. The CDR3 sequence: CASSNTGSYGYTF. CDR3 DNA sequence: TGTGCCAGCAGTAACACAGGGTCCTATGGCTACACCTTC.

Worth noting for this clone: The same CDR3 also results from other DNA sequences found in this sample. V usage is TRBV12-3 or TRBV12-4 and J usage is TRBJ1-1; possibly TRBD1 for D (5 bases). This CDR3 spans 13 amino acids. Trimming took off 3 bases at V and 1 base at J, with 6 bases between the two ends. CDR3 bases: TGTGCCAGCAGTTTGCAGGGGAACACTGAAGCTTTCTTT. It specifies CASSLQGNTEAFF.

The rearrangement joins TRBV2 to TRBJ2-3, with TRBD2 as a possible D gene (5 bases). Between the trimmed V and J ends, which lost 7 bases and 2 bases, there was a span of 13 bases. Germline V gene sequence: CDR1 SNHLY, CDR2 FYNNEI. The CDR3 loop spans 14 amino acids. The CDR3 loop reads CASTMTINTDTQYF. The CDR3 DNA sequence: TGTGCCAGCACCATGACTATCAACACAGATACGCAGTATTTT.

The chain employs TRBV7-3 and TRBJ2-3, with 9 bases aligning to TRBD2. Germline CDR1 SGHTA, CDR2 FQGTGA. Losses at the gene ends were 4 bases for V and 2 bases for J; bases not matched to a gene: 4. The CDR3 runs to 15 residues. CDR3 region: CASSWAGGPTDTQYF. CDR3 coding DNA: TGTGCCAGCAGCTGGGCGGGAGGGCCCACAGATACGCAGTATTTT.

This sequence joins TRBV7-9 and TRBJ2-1, with 13 bases identical to TRBD2. Germline CDR1 SEHNR, CDR2 FQNEAQ (reference sequence). The CDR3 consists of 16 residues. Germline trimming cut 1 base from V and 10 bases from J; bases unmatched to any gene: 7. The CDR3 protein is CASSLDRLAGGREQFF. The CDR3 nucleotides are TGTGCCAGCAGCTTAGACCGACTAGCGGGGGGCCGAGAGCAGTTCTTC.

The chain carries TRBV19 and TRBJ2-3; the D gene is possibly TRBD2 (6 bases). V gave up 7 bases and J gave up 6 bases, with 20 bases separating them. CDR1 and CDR2 (germline): LNHDA, SQIVND (reference sequence). The CDR3 totals 15 residues. The DNA for the CDR3 is TGTGCCAGTACCCACGGTGGGAGGAAGGGGGATACGCAGTATTTT. This gives the protein CASTHGGRKGDTQYF. Complete variable domain (other parts from reference TRBV19 and TRBJ2-3): DGGITQSPKYLFRKEGQNVTLSCEQNLNHDAMYWYRQDPGQGLRLIYYSQIVNDFQKGDIAEGYSVSREKKESFPLTVTSAQKNPTAFYLCASTHGGRKGDTQYFGPGTRLTVL.

The rearrangement links TRBV13 to TRBJ2-7; D is perhaps TRBD1 (6 bases). Looked up from germline, CDR1 is PRHDT and CDR2 is FYEKMQ (reference sequence). The CDR3 totals 14 residues. Trimming took 5 bases from V and 2 from J, leaving 13 bases between them. The CDR3 protein is CASSTSRGTYEQYF. CDR3 DNA: TGTGCCAGCAGCACCTCCAGGGGAACCTACGAGCAGTACTTC.

The chain recombines TRBV12-1 with TRBJ2-2; whether TRBD2, the table's D call, matches the DNA was not checked. TRBV12-1 is a documented pseudogene. This CDR3 contains 18 residues. This CDR3 reads CASSFVSGRAITAGELFF. The CDR3 region has the DNA TGTGCCAGCAGCTTTGTATCCGGGAGGGCCATTACAGCGGGGGAGCTGTTTTTT.

The V gene is TRBV6-4, the J gene TRBJ2-2; D possibly corresponds to TRBD1 (5 bases). V lost 0 bases and J 1 base, leaving 9 bases between the germline ends. The length of the CDR3 is 16 residues. In germline, CDR1 is MRHNA, CDR2 SNTAGT. In DNA, the CDR3 is TGTGCCAGCAGTGACTCTCAGGGCTTGAACACCGGGGAGCTGTTTTTT. This translates into CASSDSQGLNTGELFF.

The chain combines TRBV7-2 with TRBJ1-1; TRBD1 agrees at 8 bases. With 3 bases clipped from V and 1 base from J, the junction kept 4 bases outside the gene matches. The CDR3 is made up of 15 amino acids. Germline V gene data show CDR1 as SGHTA and CDR2 as FQGNSA. The CDR3 spells CASSLDRVENTEAFF. CDR3 in DNA: TGTGCCAGCAGCTTGGACAGGGTAGAGAACACTGAAGCTTTCTTT.

This clone was picked up one time. The chain joins TRBV5-4 to TRBJ1-1; the match to TRBD1 covers 7 bases. The ends lost 0 bases at V and 6 bases at J; junction bases unmatched: 11. The germline gives CDR1 SGHNT, CDR2 YYREEE (reference sequence). CDR3 length: 16 amino acids. CDR3 in DNA: TGTGCCAGCAGCTTGGAAGGGGGCCAGATGTGGGCTGAAGCTTTCTTT. Its translation is CASSLEGGQMWAEAFF.